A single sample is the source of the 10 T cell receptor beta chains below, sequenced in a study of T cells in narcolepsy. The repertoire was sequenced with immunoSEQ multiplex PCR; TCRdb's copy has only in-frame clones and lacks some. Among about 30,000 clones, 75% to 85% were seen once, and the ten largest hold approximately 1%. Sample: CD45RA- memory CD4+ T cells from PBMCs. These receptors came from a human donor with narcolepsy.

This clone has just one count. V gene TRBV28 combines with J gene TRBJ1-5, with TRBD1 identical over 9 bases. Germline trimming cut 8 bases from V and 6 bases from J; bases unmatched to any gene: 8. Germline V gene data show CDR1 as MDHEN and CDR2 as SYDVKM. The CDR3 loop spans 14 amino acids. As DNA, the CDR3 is TGTGCCAGCCAAACGGGACAGGGCCTTCAGCCCCAGCATTTT. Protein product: CASQTGQGLQPQHF.

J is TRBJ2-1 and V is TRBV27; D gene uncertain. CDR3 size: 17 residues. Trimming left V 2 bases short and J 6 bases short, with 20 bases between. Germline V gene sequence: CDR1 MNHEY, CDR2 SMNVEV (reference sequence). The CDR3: CASSLRANSKLGNEQFF. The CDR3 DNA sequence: TGTGCCAGCAGTTTAAGGGCCAATTCAAAGTTGGGCAATGAGCAGTTCTTC.

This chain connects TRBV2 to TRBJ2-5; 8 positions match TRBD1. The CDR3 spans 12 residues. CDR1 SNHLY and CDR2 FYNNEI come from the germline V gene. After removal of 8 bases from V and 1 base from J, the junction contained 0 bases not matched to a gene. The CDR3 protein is CASDRGQETQYF. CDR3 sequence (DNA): TGTGCCAGCGACAGGGGCCAAGAGACCCAGTACTTC.

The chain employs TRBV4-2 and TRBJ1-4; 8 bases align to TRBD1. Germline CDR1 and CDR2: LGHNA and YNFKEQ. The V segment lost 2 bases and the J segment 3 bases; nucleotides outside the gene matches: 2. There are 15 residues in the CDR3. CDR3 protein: CASSQPQGANEKLFF. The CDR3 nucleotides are TGTGCCAGCAGCCAACCACAGGGGGCTAATGAAAAACTGTTTTTT.

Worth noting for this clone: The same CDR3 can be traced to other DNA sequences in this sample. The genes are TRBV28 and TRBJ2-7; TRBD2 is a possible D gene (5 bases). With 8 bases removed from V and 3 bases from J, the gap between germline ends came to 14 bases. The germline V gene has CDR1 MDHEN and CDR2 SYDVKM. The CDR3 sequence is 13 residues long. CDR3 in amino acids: CASALRASYEQYF. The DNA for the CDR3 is TGTGCCAGCGCCCTGAGGGCCAGCTACGAGCAGTACTTC.

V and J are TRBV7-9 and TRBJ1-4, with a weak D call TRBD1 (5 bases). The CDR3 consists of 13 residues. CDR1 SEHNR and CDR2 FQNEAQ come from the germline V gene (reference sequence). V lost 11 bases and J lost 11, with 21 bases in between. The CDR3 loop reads CAPPGREEGKLFF. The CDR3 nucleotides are TGTGCCCCCCCAGGGAGGGAGGAGGGGAAACTGTTTTTT. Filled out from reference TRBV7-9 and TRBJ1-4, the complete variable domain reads DTGVSQNPRHKITKRGQNVTFRCDPISEHNRLYWYRQTLGQGPEFLTYFQNEAQLEKSRLLSDRFSAERPKGSFSTLEIQRTEQGDSAMYLCAPPGREEGKLFFGSGTQLSVL.

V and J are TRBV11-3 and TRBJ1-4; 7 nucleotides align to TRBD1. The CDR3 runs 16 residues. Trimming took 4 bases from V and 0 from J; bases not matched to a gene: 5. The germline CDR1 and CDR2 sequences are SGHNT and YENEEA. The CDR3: CASSWGQPPTNEKLFF. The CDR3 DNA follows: TGTGCCAGCAGCTGGGGACAGCCTCCAACTAATGAAAAACTGTTTTTT.

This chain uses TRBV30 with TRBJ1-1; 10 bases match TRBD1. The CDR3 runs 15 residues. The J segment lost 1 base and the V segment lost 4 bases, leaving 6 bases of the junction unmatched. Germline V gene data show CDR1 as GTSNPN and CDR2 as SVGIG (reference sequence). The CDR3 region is CAWTQTGGANTEAFF. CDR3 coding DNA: TGTGCCTGGACCCAGACAGGGGGCGCGAACACTGAAGCTTTCTTT.

Here the CDR3 reads CSVQGEGLSGANVLTF. The CDR3 DNA is TGCAGCGTCCAGGGAGAGGGCCTCTCTGGGGCCAACGTCCTGACTTTC. The chain links TRBV29-1 to TRBJ2-6; D is possibly TRBD1 or TRBD2 (5 bases each). The CDR3 is 16 amino acids. Germline-derived CDR1 and CDR2 are SQVTM and ANQGSEA. V dropped 6 bases and J dropped 0 bases, with 15 bases sitting between them. Variable domain in full (rest from reference TRBV29-1 and TRBJ2-6): SAVISQKPSRDICQRGTSLTIQCQVDSQVTMMFWYRQQPGQSLTLIATANQGSEATYESGFVIDKFPISRPNLTFSTLTVSNMSPEDSSIYLCSVQGEGLSGANVLTFGAGSRLTVL.

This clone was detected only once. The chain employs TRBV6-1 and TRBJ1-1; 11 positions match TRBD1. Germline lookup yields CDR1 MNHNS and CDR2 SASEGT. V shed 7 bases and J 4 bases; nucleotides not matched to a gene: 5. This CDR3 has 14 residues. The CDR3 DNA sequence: TGTGCCAGCAACGCCGGGACAGGGGGCACTGAAGCTTTCTTT. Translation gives CASNAGTGGTEAFF.